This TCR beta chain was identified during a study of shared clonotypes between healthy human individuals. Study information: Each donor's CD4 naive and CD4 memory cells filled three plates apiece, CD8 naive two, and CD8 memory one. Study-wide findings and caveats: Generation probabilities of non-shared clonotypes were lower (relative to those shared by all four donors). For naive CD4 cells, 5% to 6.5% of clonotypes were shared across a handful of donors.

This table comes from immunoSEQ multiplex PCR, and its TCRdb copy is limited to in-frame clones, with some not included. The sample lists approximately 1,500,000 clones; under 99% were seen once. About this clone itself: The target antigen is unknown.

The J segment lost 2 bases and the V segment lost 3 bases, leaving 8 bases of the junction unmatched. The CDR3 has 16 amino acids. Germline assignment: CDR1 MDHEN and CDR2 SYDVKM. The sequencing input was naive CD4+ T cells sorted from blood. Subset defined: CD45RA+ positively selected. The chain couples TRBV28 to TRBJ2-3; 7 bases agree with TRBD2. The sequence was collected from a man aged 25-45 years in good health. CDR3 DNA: TGTGCCAGCAGTTTCAGATCCGGGACTATCACAGATACGCAGTATTTT. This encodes CASSFRSGTITDTQYF.